The 25 T cell receptor beta chains reported below all come from one sample, sequenced in a study of OX40 agonist ivuxolimab in advanced cancers. Clones were sequenced by immunoSEQ multiplex PCR, and TCRdb holds only the in-frame ones, with some missing. This table holds about 68,000 clones, 84% found once. Sequencing used CD4+ or CD8+ T cells sorted from blood, obtained in a trial of the OX40 agonist ivuxolimab. These receptors came from an adult with an advanced solid tumor such as melanoma, head and neck, liver or kidney cancer.

This clone was picked up a small number of times. This chain joins TRBV29-1 and TRBJ1-1, with D possibly matching TRBD1 (5 bases). Trimming cost V 4 bases and J 8 bases, with 14 bases left between them. This CDR3 comprises 12 residues. CDR1 and CDR2 from the germline V gene are SQVTM and ANQGSEA. The CDR3 DNA reads as TGCAGCGTTGGAAGGGCAGGGAGGGAAGCTTTCTTT. It is translated as CSVGRAGREAFF.

The chain links TRBV7-9 to TRBJ1-2, with D uncertain. The CDR3 spans 12 residues. Germline V gives CDR1 SEHNR, CDR2 FQNEAQ (reference sequence). Trimming shortened V by 2 bases and J by 8 bases, and 9 bases separated the two germline ends. The CDR3 coding sequence is TGTGCCAGCAGCTTACCTTTTGGCGGCTACACCTTC. Translated: CASSLPFGGYTF.

CDR3 sequence (DNA): TGTGCCAGCAGCTTGGAAGGGGCCCGGGCCAACGTCCTGACTTTC. It specifies CASSLEGARANVLTF. V is TRBV11-2 and J is TRBJ2-6; tentative D call: TRBD1 (5 bases). CDR1 is SGHAT, CDR2 FQNNGV, per germline. The V and J ends lost 3 bases and 5 bases respectively, with 11 bases between them. CDR3 length: 15 residues.

The chain links TRBV29-1 to TRBJ2-6; D is possibly TRBD2 (5 bases). V was clipped by 4 bases and J by 0 bases, with 10 bases between them. This CDR3 is built from 15 residues. The V gene's germline CDR1 is SQVTM and CDR2 ANQGSEA. In DNA, the CDR3 is TGCAGCGTTGGGGAGCCCAACTCTGGGGCCAACGTCCTGACTTTC. This encodes CSVGEPNSGANVLTF.

The chain carries TRBV4-2 and TRBJ2-2, with 7 bases identical to TRBD1. In germline, CDR1 is LGHNA, CDR2 YNFKEQ. The CDR3 length is 17 residues. With V trimmed by 2 bases and J by 7 bases, 13 bases remained unmatched. The CDR3 coding sequence is TGTGCCAGCAGCCAAAAAGGGGGCAGGGAAGGGGTCGGGGAGCTGTTTTTT. It codes for CASSQKGGREGVGELFF.

The chain couples TRBV13 to TRBJ1-1; 11 bases align to TRBD1. CDR3 size: 17 residues. The V gene's germline CDR1 is PRHDT and CDR2 FYEKMQ (reference sequence). J lost 4 bases, V lost 1 base, and 8 bases had no gene match. CDR3 loop: CASSLVWTGGVGTEAFF. The CDR3 DNA follows: TGTGCCAGCAGCTTAGTGTGGACAGGGGGCGTGGGCACTGAAGCTTTCTTT.

A remark on this clone: Its ends do not fully match the called genes, so a read error is possible. The genes are TRBV7-7 and TRBJ2-1; perhaps D is TRBD1 or TRBD2 (5 bases each). The CDR3 has 16 residues. The germline V gene encodes CDR1 SSHAT and CDR2 FNYEAQ (reference sequence). The CDR3 sequence: CASSLALAGTNNEQFF. The CDR3 bases are TGTGCTAGCAGCTTAGCGTTAGCCGGGACCAACAATGAGCAGTTCTTC.

The chain carries TRBV6-1 and TRBJ2-7, with D perhaps matching TRBD2 (6 bases). Germline V gene data show CDR1 as MNHNS and CDR2 as SASEGT. The CDR3 runs 12 residues. Trimming took off 6 bases at V and 0 bases at J, with 6 bases between the two ends. CDR3 nucleotide sequence: TGTGCCAGCAGCGGGAGCTCCTACGAGCAGTACTTC. It is translated as CASSGSSYEQYF.

The rearrangement joins TRBV23-1 to TRBJ2-1; 7 nucleotides line up with TRBD1. TRBV23-1 is sorted into the ORF group, with uncertain function. This CDR3 is built from 14 residues. The V and J ends lost 6 bases and 3 bases, in that order; junction bases with no gene match: 5. The CDR3 DNA follows: TGCGCCAGCAGCCACAGGGGCAACTACAATGAGCAGTTCTTC. Translation gives CASSHRGNYNEQFF.

The chain couples TRBV5-1 to TRBJ2-1, with TRBD2 matching over 9 bases. The germline V gene has CDR1 SGHRS and CDR2 YFSETQ. The CDR3 has 14 amino acids. J gave up 5 bases and V 6 bases, and 6 bases lay outside the gene matches. The CDR3, as DNA: TGCGCCAGCAAGTGGGCTAGCGGGGACAATGAGCAGTTCTTC. Translating gives CASKWASGDNEQFF.

The chain couples TRBV6-1 to TRBJ2-7; no reliable D call. The V and J ends lost 5 bases and 5 bases respectively, with 10 bases between them. The CDR3 runs 12 residues. Per germline, CDR1 MNHNS and CDR2 SASEGT. In DNA, the CDR3 is TGTGCCAGCAGTCTAAGGGTCCACGAGCAGTACTTC. Its protein product is CASSLRVHEQYF.

The chain links TRBV27 to TRBJ2-2; a weak D match, TRBD2 (5 bases). CDR1 MNHEY and CDR2 SMNVEV come from the germline V gene (reference sequence). The V and J ends lost 3 bases and 3 bases respectively, with 11 bases between them. There are 15 residues in the CDR3. The CDR3 sequence: CASSFGGSDTGELFF. Here the CDR3 DNA reads TGTGCCAGCAGTTTTGGAGGTTCGGACACCGGGGAGCTGTTTTTT.

The rearrangement links TRBV7-9 to TRBJ2-3, with TRBD1 as a possible D gene (6 bases). From germline, CDR1 is SEHNR and CDR2 FQNEAQ (reference sequence). The germline V and J ends were trimmed by 8 bases and 0 bases, with 9 bases remaining between them. The CDR3 length is 13 residues. The CDR3 bases are TGTGCCAGCGGGCAGGGGAGCACAGATACGCAGTATTTT. It codes for CASGQGSTDTQYF.

The chain is built from TRBV5-1 and TRBJ2-1; 9 bases are shared with TRBD2. V lost 4 bases to trimming and J lost 5 bases; unmatched junction nucleotides: 10. There are 16 residues in the CDR3. Germline values: CDR1 SGHRS, CDR2 YFSETQ. The CDR3 DNA sequence: TGCGCCAGCAGCCCAATAGCGGGAGATTTGGACAATGAGCAGTTCTTC. It translates to CASSPIAGDLDNEQFF.

The chain recombines TRBV7-9 with TRBJ2-7; D call uncertain. The CDR3 consists of 14 residues. V gave up 4 bases and J gave up 3 bases, with 13 bases separating them. The germline gives CDR1 SEHNR, CDR2 FQNEAQ (reference sequence). The chain's CDR3 is CASSYEGADYEQYF. CDR3 DNA sequence: TGTGCCAGCAGCTATGAAGGAGCTGACTACGAGCAGTACTTC. Using reference TRBV7-9 and TRBJ2-7 for the parts outside the CDR3, the full variable domain is DTGVSQNPRHKITKRGQNVTFRCDPISEHNRLYWYRQTLGQGPEFLTYFQNEAQLEKSRLLSDRFSAERPKGSFSTLEIQRTEQGDSAMYLCASSYEGADYEQYFGPGTRLTVT.

This clone appeared once. The rearrangement joins TRBV27 to TRBJ2-5, with a tentative D call TRBD1 (6 bases). Germline CDR1 reads MNHEY; CDR2 reads SMNVEV (reference sequence). Trimming left V 2 bases short and J 6 bases short, with 19 bases between. CDR3 size: 16 residues. In nucleotides, the CDR3 is TGTGCCAGCAGTTTAGTCCCCCCCAGGGGTGGAAAGACCCAGTACTTC. It is translated as CASSLVPPRGGKTQYF.

The CDR3 DNA follows: TGTGCCAGCTTATACACGTCTGGGGCCAACGTCCTGACTTTC. Translated, it gives CASLYTSGANVLTF. The V call is TRBV6-6, the J call TRBJ2-6; D unclear. V dropped 8 bases and J dropped 1 base, with 9 bases sitting between them. Germline CDR1 reads MNHNY; CDR2 reads SVGAGI (reference sequence). This CDR3 spans 14 amino acids.

The J gene is TRBJ2-3, the V gene TRBV9; D is ambiguous. Germline CDR1 and CDR2: SGDLS and YYNGEE. CDR3 size: 14 residues. V was shortened by 0 bases and J by 0 bases, with 5 bases between the two germline ends. In DNA form, the CDR3 reads TGTGCCAGCAGCGTAGCGGACAGCACAGATACGCAGTATTTT. This translates into CASSVADSTDTQYF.

This clone was recorded a few times. V usage is TRBV19 and J usage is TRBJ2-3; 8 nucleotides line up with TRBD2. V lost 3 bases to trimming and J lost 2 bases; unmatched junction nucleotides: 4. The CDR3 extends over 15 amino acids. Germline V gene data show CDR1 as LNHDA and CDR2 as SQIVND (reference sequence). CDR3 residues: CASSMGGGPTDTQYF. The CDR3 DNA follows: TGTGCCAGTAGTATGGGCGGGGGGCCCACAGATACGCAGTATTTT.

This rearrangement joins TRBV23-1 to TRBJ2-2, with a weak D call TRBD1 (6 bases). TRBV23-1 is an ORF for which the function is uncertain. Deletions cut 8 bases from V and 1 base from J, with 20 bases between. The CDR3 totals 17 residues. CDR3 nucleotides: TGCGCCAGCTCCAGGACCAGTGGGGGCGAGAACACCGGGGAGCTGTTTTTT. Translating gives CASSRTSGGENTGELFF.

The gene calls are TRBV27 and TRBJ2-7, with 11 bases that match TRBD2. Germline V gene sequence: CDR1 MNHEY, CDR2 SMNVEV (reference sequence). There are 14 residues in the CDR3. After removal of 3 bases from V and 4 bases from J, the junction contained 2 bases not matched to a gene. The CDR3 sequence: CASSFASGRYEQYF. The CDR3 coding sequence is TGTGCCAGCAGTTTCGCTAGCGGGAGGTACGAGCAGTACTTC.

The V and J genes are TRBV9 and TRBJ2-5; possibly TRBD1 for D (5 bases). Germline CDR1 SGDLS, CDR2 YYNGEE. V was pared by 1 base and J by 1 base, with 11 bases between. CDR3 length: 15 residues. The CDR3 DNA is TGTGCCAGCAGCGTAACAGGTAGCCTCCAAGAGACCCAGTACTTC. It codes for CASSVTGSLQETQYF.

V is TRBV7-2 and J is TRBJ2-3; TRBD2 might be the D (6 bases). V was cut by 1 base and J by 8 bases, with 19 bases left in between. This CDR3 is built from 16 residues. Germline CDR1 is SGHTA and CDR2 is FQGNSA. The CDR3 nucleotides read TGTGCCAGCAGCTTAGGTTGGGGGGAGAAGGCTGTTACGCAGTATTTT. Residues: CASSLGWGEKAVTQYF.

This chain connects TRBV30 to TRBJ1-3; D not resolved. The length of the CDR3 is 15 residues. The V end lost 0 bases, the J end lost 2 bases, and 11 bases lay between the germline ends. In germline, CDR1 is GTSNPN, CDR2 SVGIG (reference sequence). The CDR3 sequence is CAWSVRGGTGNTIYF. The CDR3 coding sequence is TGTGCCTGGAGTGTACGTGGAGGGACTGGAAACACCATATATTTT.

This rearrangement joins TRBV2 to TRBJ2-5, with TRBD1 as a possible D gene (6 bases). The CDR3 has 13 amino acids. Germline CDR1 SNHLY, CDR2 FYNNEI. V lost 7 bases to trimming and J lost 5 bases, with 14 bases between them. The CDR3 coding sequence is TGTGCCAGCAACAATCAGGGGTGGGAGACCCAGTACTTC. It specifies CASNNQGWETQYF.